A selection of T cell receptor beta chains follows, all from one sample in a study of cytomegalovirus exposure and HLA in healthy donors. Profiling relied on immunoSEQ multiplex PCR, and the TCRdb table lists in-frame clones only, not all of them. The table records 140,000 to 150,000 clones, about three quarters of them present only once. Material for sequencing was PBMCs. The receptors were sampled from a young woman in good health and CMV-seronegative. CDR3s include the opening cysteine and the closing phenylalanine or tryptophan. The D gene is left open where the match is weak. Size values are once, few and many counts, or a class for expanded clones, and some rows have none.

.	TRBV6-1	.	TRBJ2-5	CASSEFLIGTKVTQYF	TGTGCCAGCAGTGAATTCCTTATCGGGACAAAGGTGACCCAGTACTTC
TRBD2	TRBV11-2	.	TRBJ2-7	CASSLGGGGIEQYF	TGTGCCAGCAGCTTAGGAGGCGGGGGGATTGAGCAGTACTTC
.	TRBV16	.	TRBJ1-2	CASSQLVEGFHGYTF	TGTGCCAGCAGCCAATTAGTCGAGGGCTTTCATGGCTACACCTTC
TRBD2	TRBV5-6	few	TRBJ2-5	CASSFFSGGQETQYF	TGTGCCAGCAGCTTCTTCAGCGGGGGGCAAGAGACCCAGTACTTC
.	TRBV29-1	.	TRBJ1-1	CSVAGLERAFF	TGCAGCGTTGCGGGGTTGGAGCGAGCTTTCTTT
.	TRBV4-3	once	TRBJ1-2	CASSQDPSHFYGYTF	TGCGCCAGCAGCCAAGATCCGTCGCACTTCTATGGCTACACCTTC
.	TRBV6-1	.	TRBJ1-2	CASSEDSYGYTF	TGTGCCAGCAGTGAGGACAGCTATGGCTACACCTTC
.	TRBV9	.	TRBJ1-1	CASTLGHGGSENTEAFF	TGTGCCAGCACCCTAGGCCATGGTGGGAGCGAGAACACTGAAGCTTTCTTT
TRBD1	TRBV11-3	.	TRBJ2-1	CASSLDEDRGHNEQFF	TGTGCCAGCAGCTTAGATGAGGACAGGGGCCACAATGAGCAGTTCTTC
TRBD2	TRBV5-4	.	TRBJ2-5	CASSPTGGQETQYF	TGTGCCAGCAGCCCTACGGGGGGGCAAGAGACCCAGTACTTC
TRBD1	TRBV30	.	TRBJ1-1	CAWSPHRGRDTEAFF	TGTGCCTGGAGTCCTCACAGGGGGCGGGACACTGAAGCTTTCTTT
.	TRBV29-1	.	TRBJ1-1	CSVVRGGAAFF	TGCAGCGTGGTCCGGGGGGGCGCAGCTTTCTTT
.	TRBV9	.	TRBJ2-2	CASSVGTGELFF	TGTGCCAGCAGCGTCGGGACCGGGGAGCTGTTTTTT
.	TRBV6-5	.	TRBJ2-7	CASSYSHSYPYEQYF	TGTGCCAGCAGTTACTCGCACAGTTATCCCTACGAGCAGTACTTC
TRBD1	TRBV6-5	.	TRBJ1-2	CASSYSRTGMYGYTF	TGTGCCAGCAGTTACTCCCGGACAGGGATGTATGGCTACACCTTC
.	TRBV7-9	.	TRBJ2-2	CASSDLRETTGELFF	TGTGCCAGCAGCGATCTCCGGGAGACAACCGGGGAGCTGTTTTTT
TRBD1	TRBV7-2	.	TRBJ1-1	CASSLPTGATEAFF	TGTGCCAGCAGCTTACCGACAGGGGCCACTGAAGCTTTCTTT
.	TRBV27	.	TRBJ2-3	CASSLSGARTDTQYF	TGTGCCAGCAGTTTGTCGGGAGCTCGCACAGATACGCAGTATTTT
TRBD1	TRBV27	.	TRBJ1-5	CASSPRDRGGNQPQHF	TGTGCCAGCAGCCCCCGGGACAGGGGAGGGAATCAGCCCCAGCATTTT
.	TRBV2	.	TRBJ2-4	CASSSKSQGRVAKNIQYF	TGTGCCAGCAGTTCTAAGAGTCAGGGGCGGGTAGCCAAAAACATTCAGTACTTC
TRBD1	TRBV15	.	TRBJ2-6	CATRVTGNGANVLTF	TGTGCCACCAGAGTGACAGGGAACGGGGCCAACGTCCTGACTTTC
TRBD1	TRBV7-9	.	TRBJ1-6	CASSPPGQGNSPLHF	TGTGCCAGCAGCCCGCCCGGACAGGGTAATTCACCCCTCCACTTT
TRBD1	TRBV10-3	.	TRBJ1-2	CAIRKDFQGAGYGYTF	TGTGCCATCAGGAAGGATTTCCAGGGGGCCGGCTATGGCTACACCTTC
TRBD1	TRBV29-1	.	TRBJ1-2	CSVDPTGANYGYTF	TGCAGCGTTGACCCGACAGGGGCCAACTATGGCTACACCTTC
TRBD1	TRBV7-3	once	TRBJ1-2	CASSFNRDRVYGYTF	TGTGCCAGCAGCTTTAACCGGGACAGGGTCTATGGCTACACCTTC
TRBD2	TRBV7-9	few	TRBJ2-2	CASSSLGLAGSGELFF	TGTGCCAGCAGCTCTCTGGGACTAGCGGGGTCCGGGGAGCTGTTTTTT
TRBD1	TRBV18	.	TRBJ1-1	CASSRKGQENTEAFF	TGTGCCAGCTCACGAAAGGGACAGGAAAACACTGAAGCTTTCTTT
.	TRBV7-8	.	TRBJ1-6	CASSWGGMDSPLHF	TGTGCCAGCAGCTGGGGGGGTATGGATTCACCCCTCCACTTT
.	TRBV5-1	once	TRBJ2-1	CASSLNLDEQFF	TGCGCCAGCAGCTTGAACTTAGATGAGCAGTTCTTC
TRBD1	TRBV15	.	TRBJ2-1	CATSREWGQGYNEQFF	TGTGCCACCAGCAGAGAATGGGGACAGGGCTACAATGAGCAGTTCTTC